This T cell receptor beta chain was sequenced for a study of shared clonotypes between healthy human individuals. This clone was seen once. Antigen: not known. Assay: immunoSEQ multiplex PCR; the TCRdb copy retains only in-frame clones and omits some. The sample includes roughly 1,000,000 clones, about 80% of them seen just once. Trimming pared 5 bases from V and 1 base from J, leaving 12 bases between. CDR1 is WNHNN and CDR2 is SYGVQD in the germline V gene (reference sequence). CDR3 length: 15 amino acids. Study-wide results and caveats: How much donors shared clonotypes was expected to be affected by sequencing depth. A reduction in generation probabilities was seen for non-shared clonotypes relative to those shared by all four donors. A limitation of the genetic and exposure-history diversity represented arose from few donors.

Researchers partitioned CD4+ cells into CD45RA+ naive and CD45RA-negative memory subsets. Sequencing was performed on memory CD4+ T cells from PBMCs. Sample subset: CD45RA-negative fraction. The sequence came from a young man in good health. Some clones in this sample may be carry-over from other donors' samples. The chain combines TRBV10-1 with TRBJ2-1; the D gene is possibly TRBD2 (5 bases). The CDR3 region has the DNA TGCGCCAGCAGTAGGGAACCGGGGTCCTACAATGAGCAGTTCTTC. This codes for CASSREPGSYNEQFF.